The clone carrying this T cell receptor (beta chain) was found many times. Its antigen is not identified. Gene names refer to mouse genes. The DNA ends 4 residues before the CDR3 does, and the rest of the CDR3 is filled in from the germline J gene. Investigators isolated RNA and reverse transcribed it into cDNA to act as the sequencing template. Profiled with immunoSEQ multiplex PCR; TCRdb holds only in-frame clones, not every one. The sample yields some 6,500 clones, without any singletons. The sorting of pooled cutaneous lymph node cells relied on CD4, CD8alpha, NKG2D, NKG2ACE and other markers. CDR3 length: 14 residues. CDR1 NNHDY and CDR2 SYVADS come from the germline V gene. Trimming took off 1 base at V and 3 bases at J, with 9 bases between the two ends. This sample is drawn from a study of CD8+ T cells in alopecia areata. About the study: C3H/HeJ donors aged roughly 6-13 months with spontaneous alopecia supplied skin grafted onto roughly 7-11-week-old female C3H/HeJ mice. Points from the study as a whole: Sharing of TCR sequences between patients (possibly for HLA-related reasons) was less clear than in mice.

Sample: CD8+ T cells sorted from a lymph node. The TCR originated in a C3H/HeJ mouse with alopecia areata. The strain's MHC: H2-k. The V and J genes are TRBV13-3 and TRBJ2-5; D perhaps matches TRBD1 (6 bases). Incomplete CDR3 DNA: TGTGCCAGCAGTGATCAGGGGAGGCAAGAC. As protein: CASSDQGRQD. The entire CDR3 sequence reads CASSDQGRQDTQYF.